This T cell receptor (beta chain) was recovered during a study of T-cell memory formation after mild COVID-19. Study-level information: Most TCR clusters belonged to a single donor.

TCRdb called the 5' RACE reads again in MiXCR, with one record for every CDR3 protein. The sample holds about 620,000 distinct CDR3 sequences; 15% to 20% are singletons and the top ten take about 12%. This CDR3 has 18 amino acids. CDR1 and CDR2 from the germline V gene are SEHNR and FQNEAQ (reference sequence). Trimming at V came to 3 bases and at J to 8 bases, leaving 12 bases not matched to a gene. Study results and limitations: Clonal second-wave expansions that peaked on day 37 had unconfirmed SARS-CoV-2 specificity. Cross-reactive memory seemingly joined, as some responding clones were found in pre-infection memory.

A remark on this clonotype: Its antigen is currently unknown.

The sequence derives from an adult woman who had mild COVID-19 (a few samples of this study predate the infection). Cell type and time point are not known. Sequencing used PBMCs or a T cell subset sorted from them (not recorded which). The rearrangement joins TRBV7-9 to TRBJ2-1; 14 bases align to TRBD2. In DNA form, the CDR3 reads TGTGCCAGCAGCTTGACTAGCGGGGGGGTGGCGCTTGGCGATGAGCAGTTCTTC. As protein: CASSLTSGGVALGDEQFF. Looking up the rest from reference TRBV7-9 and TRBJ2-1 gives the full variable domain: DTGVSQNPRHKITKRGQNVTFRCDPISEHNRLYWYRQTLGQGPEFLTYFQNEAQLEKSRLLSDRFSAERPKGSFSTLEIQRTEQGDSAMYLCASSLTSGGVALGDEQFFGPGTRLTVL.